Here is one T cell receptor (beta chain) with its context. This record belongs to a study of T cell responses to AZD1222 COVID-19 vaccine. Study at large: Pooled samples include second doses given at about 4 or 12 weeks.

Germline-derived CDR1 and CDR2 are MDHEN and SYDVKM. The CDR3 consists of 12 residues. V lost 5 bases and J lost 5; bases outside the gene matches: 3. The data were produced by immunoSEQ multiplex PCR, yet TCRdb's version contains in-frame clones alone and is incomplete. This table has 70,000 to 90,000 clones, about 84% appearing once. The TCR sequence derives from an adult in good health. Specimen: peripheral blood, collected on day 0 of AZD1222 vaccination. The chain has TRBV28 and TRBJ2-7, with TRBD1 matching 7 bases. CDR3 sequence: CASSNDRDEQYF. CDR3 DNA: TGTGCCAGCAGTAACGACAGGGACGAGCAGTACTTC.